This is a list of T cell receptor beta chains from one sample in a study of blood T cell repertoires in COVID-19. Assay: immunoSEQ multiplex PCR; the TCRdb copy retains only in-frame clones and omits some. The table shows 200,000 to 250,000 clones, with 92% occurring only once. Source material: peripheral blood. These receptors were collected from a man aged 25-40 years with acute or convalescent COVID-19. Each CDR3 is given with its conserved first and last residue. A D gene is named only where the DNA matches it firmly. Part of the rows lack a size; the others show once, few, many or a class for expanded clones.

D gene	clone size	V gene	J gene	CDR3 protein	CDR3 DNA
TRBD2	.	TRBV19	TRBJ2-1	CASSVGTRGRDEQFF	TGTGCCAGTAGTGTCGGGACTAGGGGTAGGGATGAGCAGTTCTTC
TRBD2	.	TRBV4-1	TRBJ2-3	CASSQDLILSGGANTQYF	TGCGCCAGCAGCCAAGATCTCATTTTAAGCGGGGGGGCCAATACGCAGTATTTT
.	.	TRBV7-7	TRBJ2-5	CASSLGTLETQYF	TGTGCTAGCAGCTTAGGGACTTTGGAGACCCAGTACTTC
.	.	TRBV27	TRBJ2-7	CASSREPDRYEQYF	TGTGCCAGCAGTAGAGAGCCCGACAGGTACGAGCAGTACTTC
TRBD2	.	TRBV5-4	TRBJ2-1	CASSSTIAGNHNEQFF	TGTGCCAGCAGCTCGACCATAGCGGGAAATCACAATGAGCAGTTCTTC
TRBD1	.	TRBV4-1	TRBJ1-4	CASKDREKLFF	TGCGCCAGCAAGGACAGGGAAAAACTGTTTTTT
TRBD1	.	TRBV7-2	TRBJ2-7	CASGSPGQGRYEQYF	TGTGCCAGCGGCTCTCCGGGACAGGGAAGGTACGAGCAGTACTTC
.	once	TRBV19	TRBJ2-5	CARRVRQATPSETQYF	TGTGCCAGAAGGGTCCGACAGGCCACCCCATCAGAGACCCAGTACTTC
.	.	TRBV28	TRBJ2-1	CASSLFGPPGEQFF	TGTGCCAGCAGTTTATTTGGGCCCCCGGGAGAGCAGTTCTTC
.	.	TRBV4-1	TRBJ2-2	CASSPNTRGTGELFF	TGCGCCAGCAGCCCTAATACTAGAGGCACCGGGGAGCTGTTTTTT
TRBD1	.	TRBV27	TRBJ1-5	CASSPPRDRGNQPQHF	TGTGCCAGCAGTCCCCCAAGGGACAGGGGCAATCAGCCCCAGCATTTT
.	once	TRBV24-1	TRBJ2-3	CATSDMTRPDTQYF	TGTGCCACCAGTGACATGACTAGACCTGATACGCAGTATTTT
.	.	TRBV7-8	TRBJ1-5	CASSSGTTDDQPQHF	TGTGCCAGCAGCTCCGGGACTACGGACGATCAGCCCCAGCATTTT
TRBD1	.	TRBV11-2	TRBJ2-7	CASASVGDRGYEQYF	TGTGCCAGCGCCTCCGTGGGGGACAGGGGCTACGAGCAGTACTTC
TRBD2	.	TRBV5-1	TRBJ2-1	CASRVDRSGGYFNEQFF	TGCGCCAGCAGGGTGGATCGGAGCGGGGGGTACTTCAATGAGCAGTTCTTC
.	.	TRBV6-2/TRBV6-3	TRBJ1-6	CASSTTYNSPLHF	TGTGCCAGCAGTACAACCTATAATTCACCCCTCCACTTT
TRBD1	.	TRBV18	TRBJ1-2	CASSPKTGRSDGYTF	TGTGCCAGCTCACCAAAGACAGGGCGTTCGGATGGCTACACCTTC
.	.	TRBV16	TRBJ1-6	CASSQSPSTPHF	TGTGCCAGCAGCCAATCCCCTTCTACTCCCCACTTT
TRBD1	.	TRBV7-9	TRBJ2-3	CASSRGQGVPDTQYF	TGTGCCAGCAGCCGGGGACAGGGAGTTCCAGATACGCAGTATTTT
.	.	TRBV5-6	TRBJ1-4	CASSLYTLRANEKLFF	TGTGCCAGCAGCTTGTACACTCTTCGGGCTAATGAAAAACTGTTTTTT
.	once	TRBV4-2	TRBJ1-1	CASSQDRTSVGNTEAFF	TGTGCCAGCAGCCAAGATAGGACTTCCGTGGGGAACACTGAAGCTTTCTTT
TRBD1	.	TRBV19	TRBJ1-5	CASRQGPYPQHF	TGTGCCAGTAGACAGGGGCCGTATCCCCAGCATTTT
.	.	TRBV5-4	TRBJ2-2	CASSGQTGELFF	TGTGCCAGCAGCGGACAAACCGGGGAGCTGTTTTTT
.	few	TRBV19	TRBJ2-2	CASSIGNRVNTGELFF	TGTGCCAGTAGTATAGGTAACAGGGTAAACACCGGGGAGCTGTTTTTT
.	.	TRBV2	TRBJ1-4	CASRGDGGVLFF	TGTGCCAGCAGGGGTGATGGGGGGGTTCTGTTTTTT
.	.	TRBV9	TRBJ1-2	CASSVTDSSHISYTF	TGTGCCAGCAGCGTTACGGACAGCTCGCATATTAGCTACACCTTC
.	.	TRBV6-5	TRBJ1-2	CASMEQGQDYGYTF	TGTGCCAGCATGGAGCAGGGGCAGGACTATGGCTACACCTTC
.	.	TRBV4-2	TRBJ2-1	CASSQDRANEQFF	TGTGCCAGCAGCCAAGACAGGGCCAATGAGCAGTTCTTC
.	.	TRBV5-1	TRBJ1-2	CASSFSGDYGYTF	TGCGCCAGCAGCTTTTCAGGGGACTATGGCTACACCTTC
TRBD2	.	TRBV5-1	TRBJ2-7	CASSSSTSGPYEQYF	TGCGCCAGCAGCTCCTCGACTAGCGGCCCCTACGAGCAGTACTTC
TRBD1	.	TRBV4-1	TRBJ2-5	CASSQVVRTGAETQYF	TGCGCCAGCAGCCAAGTGGTCCGGACAGGGGCAGAGACCCAGTACTTC
.	.	TRBV19	TRBJ2-1	CASRRGNEQFF	TGTGCCAGCCGTAGAGGCAATGAGCAGTTCTTC
.	once	TRBV15	TRBJ1-2	CATSRDQGHVYGYTF	TGTGCCACCAGCAGAGATCAGGGGCACGTCTATGGCTACACCTTC
TRBD1	.	TRBV16	TRBJ1-5	CASSRQGSGQPQHF	TGTGCCAGCAGTCGACAGGGTTCGGGTCAGCCCCAGCATTTT
TRBD2	.	TRBV7-3	TRBJ2-1	CASSLGRENEQFF	TGTGCCAGCAGCTTAGGGAGGGAAAATGAGCAGTTCTTC
.	.	TRBV6-2/TRBV6-3	TRBJ2-7	CASSYPGGYEQYF	TGTGCCAGCAGTTATCCCGGGGGTTACGAGCAGTACTTC
.	.	TRBV11-3	TRBJ2-7	CASSLARQFIDEQYF	TGTGCCAGCAGCTTGGCAAGACAGTTCATCGACGAGCAGTACTTC
TRBD1	.	TRBV19	TRBJ2-5	CASSPGQGASETQYF	TGTGCCAGTAGCCCGGGACAGGGGGCGTCGGAGACCCAGTACTTC
.	.	TRBV5-1	TRBJ1-1	CASHQQGRNTEAFF	TGCGCCAGCCATCAACAGGGACGGAACACTGAAGCTTTCTTT
.	.	TRBV5-4	TRBJ2-1	CASSPRGLGAGNEQFF	TGTGCCAGCAGCCCGCGGGGCCTAGGTGCGGGTAATGAGCAGTTCTTC